The 27 T cell receptor beta chains in this list originate from one sample, sequenced in a study of prognosis after radiotherapy for stage I lung cancer. The genomic DNA TCR beta CDR3 region underwent two rounds of multiplex PCR. Primers (each specific to one TRBV or TRBJ gene) were used in first-round PCR. TCRdb redid the calling of the multiplex PCR reads with MiXCR, one entry per CDR3 protein. The table has fewer than 15,000 distinct CDR3 sequences, 40% to 55% seen once. The material sequenced was PBMCs, taken before or after stereotactic body radiation therapy (not recorded which). The receptor source for this set is a donor at least 50 years old with non-small cell lung cancer.

Comments on this clonotype: This likely came from a read error, as a far larger clone is one base away. V gene TRBV27 combines with J gene TRBJ2-7; D call uncertain. Germline CDR1 is MNHEY and CDR2 is SMNVEV (reference sequence). This CDR3 comprises 11 residues. Trimming stripped 5 bases from V and 5 bases from J, with 7 bases between. The CDR3 sequence is CASSETHEQYF. CDR3 coding DNA: TGTGCCAGCAGTGAAACACACGAGCAGTACTTC.

Notes on this clonotype: This sequence is one base from a far larger clone and is likely a read error. The chain combines TRBV6-8 with TRBJ1-3; D gene ambiguous. This CDR3 spans 14 amino acids. Germline CDR1 and CDR2: MNHGY and SAAAGT. The CDR3 nucleotides read TGTGCCAGCAAGCGGGCCACCTCTGGAAACACCATATTTTTT. This sequence encodes CASKRATSGNTIFF.

This clonotype is classed as medium-sized. J is TRBJ2-1 and V is TRBV6-2 or TRBV6-3; D might be TRBD1 or TRBD2, each matching 5 bases. The CDR3 covers 15 residues. Germline V gene sequence: CDR1 MNHEY, CDR2 SVGEGT. V shed 2 bases and J shed 5 bases, with 13 bases lying between them. Written as DNA, the CDR3 is TGTGCCAGCAGTTACAGGGGAGAGTACAACAATGAGCAGTTCTTC. Protein sequence: CASSYRGEYNNEQFF.

As concerns this clonotype: This likely stems from a read error, as it lies one base from a far larger clone. The genes are TRBV6-8 and TRBJ2-2, with D perhaps given as TRBD1 or TRBD2 (5 bases each). V shed 7 bases and J shed 2 bases, with 20 bases lying between them. Germline assignment: CDR1 MNHGY and CDR2 SAAAGT. The CDR3 consists of 17 residues. The CDR3 loop is CASKDGPRDHNTGELFF. DNA for the CDR3: TGTGCCAGCAAAGACGGTCCTCGGGACCACAACACCGGGGAGCTGTTTTTT.

Only one count was recorded for this clonotype. The chain links TRBV7-2 to TRBJ2-5, with D possibly being TRBD1 (6 bases). Germline CDR1 reads SGHTA; CDR2 reads FQGNSA. V lost 10 bases to trimming and J lost 1 base, with 22 bases between them. The CDR3 covers 16 residues. This CDR3 reads CANILERWTAQETQYF. The CDR3 DNA sequence: TGTGCCAACATCTTAGAGCGCTGGACAGCCCAAGAGACCCAGTACTTC.

This clonotype was seen ten or more times. The V call is TRBV7-9, the J call TRBJ2-5; tentatively, D is TRBD2 (6 bases). Germline CDR1 reads SEHNR; CDR2 reads FQNEAQ (reference sequence). CDR3 length: 13 amino acids. V was clipped by 6 bases and J by 7 bases, with 15 bases between them. CDR3 sequence reads: CASRSGEEGTQYF. The CDR3 nucleotides read TGTGCCAGCAGGTCCGGAGAGGAGGGGACCCAGTACTTC.

The CDR3 spells CATSSFLGQAYEQYF. CDR3 DNA: TGTGCCACCAGCAGTTTTTTGGGACAAGCCTACGAGCAGTACTTC. This chain uses TRBV15 with TRBJ2-7, with TRBD1 as a possible D gene (6 bases). The V gene lost 3 bases and the J gene lost 2 bases, with 14 bases spanning the gap. This CDR3 comprises 15 residues. Per the germline V gene, CDR1 is LNHNV and CDR2 is YYDKDF (reference sequence).

Details on this clonotype: The germline gene is not matched at one end of the junction; a read error may be the cause. The genes are TRBV27 and TRBJ2-4; a possible D gene is TRBD1 (6 bases). Germline V gene sequence: CDR1 MNHEY, CDR2 SMNVEV (reference sequence). The CDR3 is made up of 15 amino acids. CDR3 in amino acids: CASSSIFRDKAIQCF. CDR3 nucleotides: TGTGCCAGCAGTTCTATTTTTCGGGACAAGGCCATTCAGTGCTTC.

A note on this clonotype: This likely reflects a read error, since a far larger clone is one base away. V usage is TRBV20-1 and J usage is TRBJ2-5, with TRBD2 matching 13 bases. From germline, CDR1 is DFQATT and CDR2 SNEGSKA (reference sequence). This CDR3 spans 15 amino acids. The chain's CDR3 is CSAFGLAGDYNERFF. CDR3 nucleotide sequence: TGCAGTGCTTTCGGACTAGCGGGAGACTACAATGAGCGGTTCTTC.

This clonotype is categorized as medium-sized. The rearrangement joins TRBV6-5 to TRBJ1-2; 8 nucleotides align to TRBD1. This CDR3 has 15 amino acids. The junction had 7 bases not matched to a gene; V was cut back by 4 bases and J by 3 bases. Germline CDR1 is MNHEY and CDR2 is SVGAGI. The CDR3 DNA sequence: TGTGCCAGCAGTTGGACCCCAGGGGGCGACTATGGCTACACCTTC. Translating gives CASSWTPGGDYGYTF.

As to this clonotype: A far bigger clonotype differs at one base, so this is likely a read error. CDR3 in amino acids: CASSPRVGGRAQETQYF. DNA for the CDR3: TGTGCCAGCAGTCCGCGAGTGGGCGGGAGGGCACAAGAGACCCAGTACTTC. V usage is TRBV6-4 and J usage is TRBJ2-5, with 9 bases lining up with TRBD2. V shed 5 bases, J shed 2 bases, and the junction held 12 bases outside the gene matches. This CDR3 has 17 amino acids. From germline, CDR1 is MRHNA and CDR2 SNTAGT.

Many counts were recorded for this clonotype. The chain employs TRBV11-2 and TRBJ1-2; the D is unclear. Germline V gene lookup returns CDR1 SGHAT and CDR2 FQNNGV. The CDR3 runs 13 residues. The ends were cut back, 6 bases at V and 4 bases at J, with 12 bases in the middle. Here the CDR3 reads CASRSTDFYGYTF. The CDR3 DNA follows: TGTGCCAGCAGGAGCACCGACTTCTATGGCTACACCTTC. The whole variable domain, filled in from reference TRBV11-2 and TRBJ1-2, reads EAGVAQSPRYKIIEKRQSVAFWCNPISGHATLYWYQQILGQGPKLLIQFQNNGVVDDSQLPKDRFSAERLKGVDSTLKIQPAKLEDSAVYLCASRSTDFYGYTFGSGTRLTVV.

A remark on this clonotype: The likely explanation is a read error, given a far larger clone one base away. The V gene is TRBV7-9, the J gene TRBJ2-7, with D possibly matching TRBD1 (5 bases). With 3 bases removed from V and 3 bases from J, the gap between germline ends came to 9 bases. Germline loops: CDR1 SEHNR, CDR2 FQNEAQ (reference sequence). The CDR3 length is 13 residues. The CDR3 here is CASSLGQHYEQYF. The CDR3 nucleotides are TGTGCCAGCAGCTTGGGGCAGCACTACGAGCAGTACTTC.

V gene TRBV20-1 combines with J gene TRBJ2-1, with 11 bases aligning to TRBD2. The CDR3 totals 18 residues. CDR1 DFQATT and CDR2 SNEGSKA come from the germline V gene (reference sequence). CDR3 amino acids: CSLIFGLAGFFSYNEQFF. The CDR3 DNA follows: TGCAGCTTAATATTCGGACTAGCGGGCTTCTTCTCCTACAATGAGCAGTTCTTC.

This clonotype came up a few times. A far larger clone is one base from this, pointing to a likely read error. The chain combines TRBV6-2 or TRBV6-3 with TRBJ2-3, with 7 bases lining up with TRBD1. This CDR3 spans 19 amino acids. J lost 0 bases, V lost 5 bases, and 17 bases had no gene match. Per the germline V gene, CDR1 is MNHEY and CDR2 is SVGEGT. CDR3 residues: CASSESGQWLRTSTDTQYF. CDR3 sequence (DNA): TGTGCCAGCAGTGAATCGGGACAGTGGCTTAGAACGAGCACAGATACGCAGTATTTT.

Notes on this clonotype: Germline is not matched at one junction end, which may reflect a read error. This chain links TRBV6-1 with TRBJ1-5, with unresolved D. Germline V gene lookup returns CDR1 MNHNS and CDR2 SASEGT. The CDR3 spans 15 residues. The CDR3 DNA reads TGTGTCAGCAGTGAAGGGTGGGGTCGGGATCAGCCCAAGCATTTT. Its protein is CVSSEGWGRDQPKHF.

This clonotype is medium-sized. The genes are TRBV6-2 or TRBV6-3 and TRBJ1-5; D is uncertain. In germline, CDR1 is MNHEY, CDR2 SVGEGT. The CDR3 is made up of 14 amino acids. V lost 7 bases and J lost 2, with 12 bases in between. Here the CDR3 reads CASTTSGRNQPQHF. The CDR3 DNA follows: TGTGCCAGCACCACGAGCGGGCGCAATCAGCCCCAGCATTTT.

J is TRBJ2-7 and V is TRBV6-2 or TRBV6-3, with no clear D. The CDR3 extends over 15 amino acids. Deletions cut 7 bases from V and 3 bases from J, with 19 bases between. From germline, CDR1 is MNHEY and CDR2 SVGEGT. The CDR3 region is CASNRIDTINYEQYF. In nucleotides, the CDR3 is TGTGCCAGCAATAGGATAGACACCATTAACTACGAGCAGTACTTC.

This clonotype was detected a few times. The chain couples TRBV5-1 to TRBJ2-5; the match to TRBD2 covers 9 bases. The germline V gene encodes CDR1 SGHRS and CDR2 YFSETQ. The V gene end was trimmed by 4 bases and the J gene end by 4 bases; junction bases not matched to a gene: 8. CDR3 length equals 15 residues. The CDR3 loop is CASSPIAGVGETQYF. CDR3 nucleotide sequence: TGCGCCAGCAGCCCGATAGCGGGAGTTGGAGAGACCCAGTACTTC.

Concerning this clonotype itself: A far larger clone differs by one base, so this is likely a read error. The chain uses TRBV6-2 or TRBV6-3 and TRBJ2-5; 14 bases are a match to TRBD2. The J call may not be correct, given that the DNA end is closer to TRBJ2-1. CDR1 MNHEY and CDR2 SVGEGT come from the germline V gene. The CDR3 is made up of 14 amino acids. CDR3 loop: CVSSEGTSGSEQFF. CDR3 nucleotides: TGTGTCAGCAGTGAAGGGACTAGCGGGAGTGAGCAGTTCTTC.

V and J are TRBV20-1 and TRBJ2-1; 8 nucleotides line up with TRBD1. Losses at the gene ends were 0 bases for V and 8 bases for J; bases not matched to a gene: 9. Germline V gene lookup returns CDR1 DFQATT and CDR2 SNEGSKA (reference sequence). CDR3 size: 15 residues. The chain's CDR3 is CSARDRDRGYDEQFF. DNA of the CDR3: TGCAGTGCTAGAGATCGAGACAGGGGATACGATGAGCAGTTCTTC.

This clonotype was counted ten times or more. The chain combines TRBV15 with TRBJ1-4; 7 bases line up with TRBD1. After removal of 4 bases from V and 5 bases from J, the junction contained 4 bases not matched to a gene. CDR3 size: 14 residues. Germline-derived CDR1 and CDR2 are LNHNV and YYDKDF (reference sequence). The CDR3 DNA follows: TGTGCCACCAGCATGGGACAGAAAAATGAAAAACTGTTTTTT. It codes for CATSMGQKNEKLFF.

CDR3 loop: CASTDSGREDTQYF. CDR3 nucleotide sequence: TGTGCCAGCACCGATAGCGGGAGGGAAGATACGCAGTATTTT. The chain employs TRBV12-3 or TRBV12-4 and TRBJ2-3; TRBD2 aligns across 11 bases. Trimming removed 7 bases from V and 5 bases from J; junction bases left unmatched: 5. The CDR3 loop spans 14 amino acids.

This clonotype is classed as medium-sized. This chain joins TRBV20-1 and TRBJ2-3, with TRBD2 matching over 7 bases. The CDR3 length is 15 residues. The V gene end was trimmed by 2 bases and the J gene end by 3 bases; junction bases not matched to a gene: 8. Germline values: CDR1 DFQATT, CDR2 SNEGSKA (reference sequence). CDR3 in DNA: TGCAGTGCTAGAAGCGGGGTGGCCGGGACAGATACGCAGTATTTT. Residues: CSARSGVAGTDTQYF.

In this sample, this clonotype is medium-sized. The chain joins TRBV27 to TRBJ2-2; D may be TRBD2 (5 bases). Trimming cost V 4 bases and J 7 bases, with 13 bases left between them. The CDR3 is made up of 14 amino acids. Germline V gene sequence: CDR1 MNHEY, CDR2 SMNVEV (reference sequence). The CDR3 nucleotides read TGTGCCAGCAGTTGGCGGACTTCTCACGGGGAGCTGTTTTTT. Protein: CASSWRTSHGELFF.

With regard to this clonotype: It differs at one base from a far larger clone, so likely a read error. The rearrangement joins TRBV15 to TRBJ2-7; D is undetermined. The CDR3 consists of 15 residues. The V end was cut by 0 bases, the J end by 7 bases, with 16 bases between. Germline assignment: CDR1 LNHNV and CDR2 YYDKDF (reference sequence). CDR3 amino acids: CATSRDGNRGNEQYF. The CDR3 DNA is TGTGCCACCAGCAGAGATGGCAACAGAGGCAATGAGCAGTACTTC.

This chain uses TRBV6-2 or TRBV6-3 with TRBJ1-2; tentatively, D is TRBD1 (5 bases). Germline V lookup: CDR1 MNHEY, CDR2 SVGEGT. The CDR3 runs to 15 residues. The V gene lost 8 bases and the J gene lost 5 bases, with 21 bases spanning the gap. The CDR3 region is CASGEQVAVRYGYTF. The CDR3 DNA sequence: TGTGCCAGCGGTGAACAGGTGGCGGTACGGTATGGCTACACCTTC.